This TCR beta chain was sequenced for a study of beta chain features in type 1 diabetes. Sequencing targeted expressed TCRB transcripts, as all isolated RNA had been reverse transcribed. Data came from immunoSEQ multiplex PCR; TCRdb stores just in-frame clones and leaves some out. The sample carries about 320,000 clones, 11% to 15% recorded once. This clone was observed a few times. Its antigen is currently unknown. Findings and limits, study-wide: Any PCR bias toward short templates would affect both groups alike. Insertions at VDJ junctions were less frequent in type 1 diabetes patients. These patients also deleted more nucleotides at the same junctions.

The CDR3 runs to 16 residues. CDR1 MNHEY and CDR2 SVGAGI come from the germline V gene. The V and J ends lost 0 bases and 3 bases respectively, with 15 bases between them. The TCR sequence derives from a man between 25 and 39 years old in good health. The rearrangement uses TRBV6-5 and TRBJ2-7; D call uncertain. The sequenced sample was central memory CD4+ T cells from blood. The CDR3, as DNA: TGTGCCAGCAGTTACTCGGGAATAGACACCTTCTACGAGCAGTACGTC. Its protein product is CASSYSGIDTFYEQYV.